This T cell receptor beta chain is from a study of response to subunit inactivated influenza vaccine. CDR3 size: 12 residues. V was cut by 5 bases and J by 3 bases, with 7 bases left in between. Germline V gene sequence: CDR1 SGHRS, CDR2 YFSETQ. Study-wide findings and caveats: Each seasonal influenza vaccination recruits few new T cells, the authors suggested.

This clonotype was counted only a few times. Its antigen is as yet unknown. TCRdb called the RT-PCR reads again in MiXCR, with one record for every CDR3 protein. This sample has 450,000 to 600,000 distinct CDR3 sequences, with more than 15% found just once. The chain carries TRBV5-1 and TRBJ2-3, with no clear D. The clonotype originates from a man between 50 and 69 years old who received an inactivated influenza vaccine. Sample: CD4+ T cells sorted from PBMCs, taken approximately 25 months after vaccination. Here the CDR3 DNA reads TGCGCCAGCAGAATCAATACAGATACGCAGTATTTT. It translates to CASRINTDTQYF.